This T cell receptor beta chain was found in a study of T cells in Graves' hyperthyroidism and ophthalmopathy. From RNA transcripts, TCR beta CDR3 regions were amplified. Using the HTBI primer set, a first-round RT-PCR was run on the TCR CDR3. TCRdb recomputed calls from the multiplex PCR reads with MiXCR, one row per CDR3 protein. The sample contains 93,000 or so distinct CDR3 sequences, 40% to 50% of which appear only once. The CDR3 has 13 residues. V was shortened by 5 bases and J by 5 bases, with 12 bases between the two germline ends. Looked up from germline, CDR1 is SGHTA and CDR2 is FQGNSA. In regard to this clonotype: Since the CDR3 does not end with the conserved phenylalanine or tryptophan, this likely comes from a read error.

Graves' hyperthyroidism is called stable when ophthalmopathy does not progress within 18 months. The chain uses TRBV7-2 and TRBJ2-5, with D uncertain. This TCR derives from a man in his forties with Graves' hyperthyroidism. The sample comprised blood. The DNA of the CDR3 is TGTGCCAGCAGCCCAGTAGGGCACGAGACCCAGTACTGC. It is translated as CASSPVGHETQYC.